This entry lists 17 T cell receptor beta chains sequenced from one sample in a study of blood T cell repertoires in COVID-19. Method: immunoSEQ multiplex PCR; TCRdb's copy keeps in-frame clones and lacks some. Here the sample spans a few hundred thousand clones, about 87% being singletons. The sample comprised peripheral blood. The receptors originated from a woman aged 30 to 39 with COVID-19, enrolled during active disease.

The V gene is TRBV4-2, the J gene TRBJ2-5, with 12 positions matching TRBD2. The ends lost 3 bases at V and 4 bases at J; junction bases unmatched: 6. Germline assignment: CDR1 LGHNA and CDR2 YNFKEQ. CDR3 length: 16 amino acids. In nucleotides, the CDR3 is TGTGCCAGCAGCCAGAGACTAGCGGGGGCGGGAGAGACCCAGTACTTC. Protein sequence: CASSQRLAGAGETQYF.

The rearrangement joins TRBV3-1 (or the pseudogene TRBV3-2) to TRBJ2-1, with a tentative D call TRBD1 (6 bases). V lost 4 bases, J lost 4 bases, and 8 bases lay in between. CDR3 length equals 13 residues. CDR1 LGHDT and CDR2 YNNKEL come from the germline V gene (reference sequence). The CDR3 region is CASSPGTYNEQFF. CDR3 DNA: TGTGCCAGCAGCCCCGGGACATACAATGAGCAGTTCTTC.

V gene TRBV29-1 combines with J gene TRBJ1-3; no firm D call. Trimming took 7 bases from V and 1 from J, leaving 8 bases between them. The CDR3 totals 12 residues. Germline values: CDR1 SQVTM, CDR2 ANQGSEA. CDR3 in DNA: TGCAGCGCTCGTTTTTCTGGAAACACCATATATTTT. It encodes CSARFSGNTIYF. The full variable domain, in which reference TRBV29-1 and TRBJ1-3 provide the parts outside the CDR3, is SAVISQKPSRDICQRGTSLTIQCQVDSQVTMMFWYRQQPGQSLTLIATANQGSEATYESGFVIDKFPISRPNLTFSTLTVSNMSPEDSSIYLCSARFSGNTIYFGEGSWLTVV.

A single count supports this clone. V gene TRBV5-4 combines with J gene TRBJ2-7; 12 bases fit TRBD2. The germline V gene has CDR1 SGHNT and CDR2 YYREEE (reference sequence). There are 15 residues in the CDR3. V lost 3 bases and J lost 2; bases outside the gene matches: 3. In DNA, the CDR3 is TGTGCCAGCAGCTCGAGGACTAGCGGGGCCTACGAGCAGTACGTC. Its translation: CASSSRTSGAYEQYV.

The J gene is TRBJ1-5, the V gene TRBV11-2, with D possibly TRBD1 on 5 matching bases. The ends were cut back, 5 bases at V and 1 base at J, with 12 bases in the middle. The CDR3 has 15 amino acids. CDR1 is SGHAT, CDR2 FQNNGV, per germline. The CDR3 DNA follows: TGTGCCAGCAGCGACACAGACAGAAGCAATCAGCCCCAGCATTTT. It encodes CASSDTDRSNQPQHF.

The chain recombines TRBV19 with TRBJ1-3; no clear D. This CDR3 spans 11 amino acids. V lost 8 bases to trimming and J lost 6 bases, with 8 bases between them. The germline CDR1 and CDR2 sequences are LNHDA and SQIVND (reference sequence). CDR3 sequence: CASAAQNTIYF. The CDR3 region has the DNA TGTGCCAGTGCGGCCCAAAACACCATATATTTT.

V gene TRBV7-2 combines with J gene TRBJ2-1; 10 bases agree with TRBD2. The CDR3 totals 12 residues. V shed 0 bases, J shed 14 bases, and the junction held 1 base outside the gene matches. Germline V lookup: CDR1 SGHTA, CDR2 FQGNSA. CDR3: CASSLAGTSEFF. As DNA, the CDR3 is TGTGCCAGCAGCTTAGCGGGGACTAGCGAGTTCTTC.

This chain connects TRBV6-2 or TRBV6-3 to TRBJ1-5, with D possibly being TRBD1 (6 bases). This CDR3 is built from 15 residues. Germline CDR1 reads MNHEY; CDR2 reads SVGEGT. With 2 bases removed from V and 3 bases from J, the gap between germline ends came to 11 bases. The chain's CDR3 is CASSYGGGTNQPQHF. CDR3 nucleotide sequence: TGTGCCAGCAGTTACGGGGGCGGAACCAATCAGCCCCAGCATTTT.

In its sample, this clone was seen once. V usage is TRBV9 and J usage is TRBJ2-7, with a tentative D call TRBD1 (6 bases). The CDR3 consists of 13 residues. Germline V gene data show CDR1 as SGDLS and CDR2 as YYNGEE. V was trimmed by 3 bases and J by 2 bases, leaving 9 bases between them. In DNA form, the CDR3 reads TGTGCCAGCAGCGCCTCAGGGGCCTACGAGCAGTACTTC. Its translation is CASSASGAYEQYF.

The chain couples TRBV5-8 to TRBJ2-1, with 10 bases identical to TRBD2. The CDR3 sequence is 16 residues long. In germline, CDR1 is SGHTS, CDR2 YDEGEE. The V and J ends lost 0 bases and 3 bases, in that order; junction bases with no gene match: 3. DNA for the CDR3: TGTGCCAGCAGCTTGGCAAGGACTAGCGGCTACAATGAGCAGTTCTTC. Its protein product is CASSLARTSGYNEQFF. The full variable domain, in which reference TRBV5-8 and TRBJ2-1 provide the parts outside the CDR3, is EAGVTQSPTHLIKTRGQQATLRCSPISGHTSVYWYQQALGLGLQFLLWYDEGEERNRGNFPPRFSGRQFPNYSSELNVNALELEDSALYLCASSLARTSGYNEQFFGPGTRLTVL.

CDR3 in amino acids: CASSRDSSSYGYTF. CDR3 nucleotide sequence: TGTGCCAGCAGCCGGGACAGCTCCTCTTATGGCTACACCTTC. This sequence joins TRBV7-9 and TRBJ1-2; 7 bases map to TRBD1. Trimming removed 5 bases from V and 5 bases from J; junction bases left unmatched: 8. Germline V gene lookup returns CDR1 SEHNR and CDR2 FQNEAQ (reference sequence). There are 14 residues in the CDR3. Supplemented by reference TRBV7-9 and TRBJ1-2, the full variable domain reads DTGVSQNPRHKITKRGQNVTFRCDPISEHNRLYWYRQTLGQGPEFLTYFQNEAQLEKSRLLSDRFSAERPKGSFSTLEIQRTEQGDSAMYLCASSRDSSSYGYTFGSGTRLTVV.

The chain is built from TRBV5-5 and TRBJ2-3, with D possibly being TRBD1 (6 bases). The CDR3 spans 17 residues. The germline CDR1 and CDR2 sequences are SGHKS and YYEKEE (reference sequence). V was clipped by 1 base and J by 1 base, with 16 bases between them. The CDR3 loop reads CASSLRSRDTRTDTQYF. DNA for the CDR3: TGTGCCAGCAGCTTGAGGAGCCGGGACACCCGCACAGATACGCAGTATTTT.

V and J are TRBV25-1 and TRBJ2-7; 8 bases match TRBD1. The CDR3 extends over 12 amino acids. CDR1 is MGHDK and CDR2 is SYGVNS in the germline V gene. J was trimmed by 2 bases and V by 8 bases; bases with no gene match: 2. The CDR3 region has the DNA TGTGCCAGCTCGGGACAGGCCTACGAGCAGTACTTC. It codes for CASSGQAYEQYF.

To note about this clone: At the DNA level, this CDR3 is encoded by other sequences in the same sample as well. This chain uses TRBV12-3 or TRBV12-4 with TRBJ1-5; D might be TRBD1 (6 bases). This CDR3 is built from 13 residues. V lost 5 bases, J lost 5 bases, and 10 bases lay in between. The CDR3 DNA follows: TGTGCCAGCAGTCTGACAGGCCATCAGCCCCAGCATTTT. As protein: CASSLTGHQPQHF.

The gene calls are TRBV2 and TRBJ1-5; 12 positions agree with TRBD1. Looked up from germline, CDR1 is SNHLY and CDR2 is FYNNEI. Germline trimming cut 4 bases from V and 0 bases from J; bases unmatched to any gene: 10. This CDR3 is 19 amino acids long. CDR3 sequence (DNA): TGTGCCAGCAGTGCCTTAACGGGACAGGGGGCCTATAGCAATCAGCCCCAGCATTTT. Residues: CASSALTGQGAYSNQPQHF.

V and J are TRBV19 and TRBJ2-3, with TRBD2 matching 7 bases. Germline trimming cut 6 bases from V and 4 bases from J; bases unmatched to any gene: 7. Per the germline V gene, CDR1 is LNHDA and CDR2 is SQIVND (reference sequence). There are 14 residues in the CDR3. CDR3 DNA sequence: TGTGCCAGTAGCGGGGGAGGGGTAGCAGATACGCAGTATTTT. This gives the protein CASSGGGVADTQYF.

The CDR3 region has the DNA TGTGCCAGCAGGTGGAAGGCAGGGGAGCAGTACGTC. Amino acids: CASRWKAGEQYV. V gene TRBV2 combines with J gene TRBJ2-7, with a weak D call TRBD1 (5 bases). Germline-derived CDR1 and CDR2 are SNHLY and FYNNEI. The CDR3 has 12 amino acids. V dropped 6 bases and J dropped 7 bases, with 13 bases sitting between them.